This entry lists 20 T cell receptor beta chains sequenced from one sample in a study of blood T cells in healthy people across ages. Primers used in a second PCR of about 6 to 12 cycles were a sample-barcoded 5' primer and a J-beta primer mix. TCRdb called the 5' RACE reads again in MiXCR, with one record for every CDR3 protein. This sample carries approximately 850,000 distinct CDR3 sequences, under 45% of them seen once, and the ten largest clones take nearly 20%. Sequenced material: blood. Every receptor here comes from a man aged 55 to 70 in good health.

The CDR3 nucleotides read TGCGCCAGCAGCCAATTCCAGGGTCGACTTGATGAGCAGTACTTC. Translating gives CASSQFQGRLDEQYF. The rearrangement links TRBV4-3 to TRBJ2-7; possibly TRBD1 for D (5 bases). Germline V gene sequence: CDR1 LGHNA, CDR2 YSLEER. CDR3 size: 15 residues. The V and J ends lost 2 bases and 7 bases respectively, with 18 bases between them.

The rearrangement links TRBV4-1 to TRBJ2-5, with D perhaps TRBD1 or TRBD2 (5 bases each). The germline gives CDR1 MGHRA, CDR2 YSYEKL. The CDR3 extends over 14 amino acids. Trimming pared 1 base from V and 11 bases from J, leaving 17 bases between. The CDR3 protein is CASSQVGVRDEQYF. CDR3 bases: TGCGCCAGCAGCCAAGTGGGGGTTCGGGATGAGCAGTACTTC.

This rearrangement joins TRBV6-5 to TRBJ2-7; D ambiguous. The J call may be in error: the DNA end matches TRBJ2-5 better. Germline loops: CDR1 MNHEY, CDR2 SVGAGI. The CDR3 runs 13 residues. CDR3 bases: TGTGCCAGCAGTTTAAATGTAGAGGAGACCCAGTACTTC. This gives the protein CASSLNVEETQYF.

This chain connects TRBV6-6 to TRBJ2-7; D is ambiguous. Per germline, CDR1 MNHNY and CDR2 SVGAGI (reference sequence). The CDR3 sequence is 12 residues long. The V gene lost 7 bases and the J gene lost 5 bases, with 12 bases spanning the gap. The CDR3 DNA is TGTGCCAGCACAAGAGGATTGGACGAGCAGTACTTC. Protein sequence: CASTRGLDEQYF.

This clonotype was counted only a few times. The V and J genes are TRBV4-3 and TRBJ1-2, with TRBD1 matching 8 bases. V gave up 0 bases and J gave up 4 bases; unmatched junction bases: 4. Germline CDR1 LGHNA, CDR2 YSLEER. The CDR3 length is 15 residues. For the CDR3, the DNA is TGCGCCAGCAGCCAAGACAGGGGGCAGGGCTATGGCTACACCTTC. Translated: CASSQDRGQGYGYTF.

About this clonotype itself: Relative to the germline gene, one junction end is altered; a read error may explain this. The chain is built from TRBV12-3 or TRBV12-4 and TRBJ1-6; a possible D gene is TRBD1 (5 bases). The CDR3 consists of 12 residues. CDR3 bases: TGTGCGAGCAGTTTAGCGGAGGGGCCCCTCCACTTT. It translates to CASSLAEGPLHF.

The chain joins TRBV4-3 to TRBJ2-1; D not resolved. The length of the CDR3 is 15 residues. Germline lookup yields CDR1 LGHNA and CDR2 YSLEER. V lost 0 bases to trimming and J lost 9 bases, with 15 bases between them. This chain's CDR3 is CASSQDLDPKGEQFF. CDR3 DNA sequence: TGCGCCAGCAGCCAAGATTTAGACCCCAAGGGTGAGCAGTTCTTC.

The rearrangement links TRBV13 to TRBJ2-3; maybe TRBD2 (5 bases). CDR3 size: 16 residues. V was pared by 5 bases and J by 6 bases, with 21 bases between. Germline CDR1 PRHDT, CDR2 FYEKMQ (reference sequence). CDR3 nucleotides: TGTGCCAGCAGCCGACTAACCGGAACCATCGGGGATACGCAGTATTTT. Protein sequence: CASSRLTGTIGDTQYF.

This clonotype has more than one count but fewer than ten. The chain is built from TRBV7-2 and TRBJ2-2; D is possibly TRBD2 (7 bases). The CDR3 runs 16 residues. The V gene lost 0 bases and the J gene lost 1 base, with 9 bases spanning the gap. CDR1 is SGHTA and CDR2 is FQGNSA in the germline V gene. The CDR3 DNA reads TGTGCCAGCAGCTTAGCGGGGGGGCTGAACACCGGGGAGCTGTTTTTT. Translating gives CASSLAGGLNTGELFF.

This clonotype showed up just a few times. This chain joins TRBV29-1 and TRBJ1-1; no definite D call. Trimming left V 6 bases short and J 2 bases short, with 4 bases between. This CDR3 has 10 amino acids. CDR1 and CDR2 (germline): SQVTM, ANQGSEA. As DNA, the CDR3 is TGCAGCGTCCTCAACACTGAAGCTTTCTTT. Translation gives CSVLNTEAFF.

The V gene is TRBV20-1, the J gene TRBJ2-2; D gene uncertain. Germline V CDR1 and CDR2: DFQATT, SNEGSKA (reference sequence). The CDR3 is made up of 13 amino acids. V lost 1 base to trimming and J lost 6 bases, with 9 bases between them. The CDR3 sequence is CSARALRAGELFF. For the CDR3, the DNA is TGCAGTGCTAGAGCCCTACGGGCCGGGGAGCTGTTTTTT.

This chain joins TRBV5-4 and TRBJ2-1; TRBD2 agrees at 7 bases. V was clipped by 4 bases and J by 9 bases; unmatched bases: 10. The germline V gene has CDR1 SGHNT and CDR2 YYREEE (reference sequence). The CDR3 covers 14 residues. The CDR3 DNA is TGTGCCAGCAGCGGGGGGGATGCTCGGGTTGAGCAGTTCTTC. Its protein product is CASSGGDARVEQFF.

This clonotype was recorded once. This rearrangement joins TRBV21-1 to TRBJ1-5; the table's TRBD1 call for D was not verified on the DNA. TRBV21-1 is an annotated pseudogene. The CDR3 loop spans 23 amino acids. CDR3 sequence: CASSENRALTKTPWGYSKQPQHF. CDR3 coding DNA: TGTGCCAGCAGCGAAAACAGGGCACTAACCAAAACGCCTTGGGGGTATAGCAAGCAGCCCCAGCATTTT.

This clonotype was detected many times. The J gene is TRBJ2-3, the V gene TRBV6-6; the D gene could be TRBD1 or TRBD2 (6 bases each). CDR3 length equals 13 residues. Trimming left V 7 bases short and J 1 base short, with 9 bases between. Germline V gene data show CDR1 as MNHNY and CDR2 as SVGAGI (reference sequence). Written as DNA, the CDR3 is TGTGCCAGCAAGGGGGAGGGCACAGATACGCAGTATTTT. Protein product: CASKGEGTDTQYF.

V and J are TRBV5-1 and TRBJ2-7, with D tentatively TRBD1 or TRBD2 (6 bases each). With the DNA end fitting TRBJ2-5 better, the J assignment may be wrong. CDR1 is SGHRS and CDR2 is YFSETQ in the germline V gene. The CDR3 totals 14 residues. This chain's CDR3 is CASSLDSGAETQYF. CDR3 DNA: TGCGCCAGCAGCTTGGATTCGGGGGCTGAGACCCAGTACTTC.

The V call is TRBV7-8, the J call TRBJ2-3; D may match TRBD1 or TRBD2 (7 bases each). V lost 1 base and J 6 bases, leaving 14 bases between the germline ends. CDR3 size: 15 residues. CDR1 and CDR2 (germline): SGHVS, FQNEAQ. The CDR3 DNA sequence: TGTGCCAGCAGCTTAGGACAGGGACTATCGGATACGCAGTATTTT. Translation: CASSLGQGLSDTQYF. Drawing the rest from reference TRBV7-8 and TRBJ2-3, the complete variable domain is GAGVSQSPRYKVAKRGQDVALRCDPISGHVSLFWYQQALGQGPEFLTYFQNEAQLDKSGLPSDRFFAERPEGSVSTLKIQRTQQEDSAVYLCASSLGQGLSDTQYFGPGTRLTVL.

This clonotype was counted a few times. V usage is TRBV5-1 and J usage is TRBJ2-7; D not resolved. The germline gives CDR1 SGHRS, CDR2 YFSETQ. CDR3 size: 15 residues. With 4 bases removed from V and 3 bases from J, the gap between germline ends came to 17 bases. CDR3 loop: CASSRSAENVYEQYF. CDR3 DNA: TGCGCCAGCAGCAGATCAGCAGAAAATGTCTACGAGCAGTACTTC.

The chain links TRBV9 to TRBJ2-1; 8 bases line up with TRBD1. Unmatched junction bases numbered 13, after V lost 0 bases and J lost 8 bases. The CDR3 covers 17 residues. Per germline, CDR1 SGDLS and CDR2 YYNGEE. The CDR3 DNA is TGTGCCAGCAGCGTAGGCCTCCTACAGGGGGGCGGGGATGAGCAGTTCTTC. Translated, it gives CASSVGLLQGGGDEQFF. The full variable domain, in which reference TRBV9 and TRBJ2-1 provide the parts outside the CDR3, is DSGVTQTPKHLITATGQRVTLRCSPRSGDLSVYWYQQSLDQGLQFLIQYYNGEERAKGNILERFSAQQFPDLHSELNLSSLELGDSALYFCASSVGLLQGGGDEQFFGPGTRLTVL.

A few counts support this clonotype. The V gene is TRBV4-3, the J gene TRBJ2-5, with 10 nucleotides matching TRBD1. The CDR3 spans 15 residues. Germline CDR1 LGHNA, CDR2 YSLEER. V was pared by 1 base and J by 4 bases, with 3 bases of the junction left unmatched. CDR3 sequence: CASSQGGTGVETQYF. As DNA, the CDR3 is TGCGCCAGCAGCCAAGGGGGGACAGGGGTAGAGACCCAGTACTTC.

This sequence joins TRBV5-6 and TRBJ1-2, with 7 bases matching TRBD1. CDR3 size: 15 residues. The germline CDR1 and CDR2 sequences are SGHDT and YYEEEE. J lost 6 bases, V lost 2 bases, and 10 bases had no gene match. CDR3 protein: CASSLPDRDGDGYTF. For the CDR3, the DNA is TGTGCCAGCAGCTTACCTGACAGGGACGGGGATGGCTACACCTTC.